The rows below give T cell receptor beta chains drawn from one sample of a study of blood T cells in healthy people across ages. TCRdb called the 5' RACE reads again in MiXCR, with one record for every CDR3 protein. The sample records 1.2 million to 1.5 million distinct CDR3 sequences, approximately 60% being singletons. The sample comprised blood. The origin of the receptors is a young man in good health. The CDR3 runs from the conserved cysteine through the conserved F or W. The order of the fields is clone size, D gene, V gene, J gene, CDR3 DNA, CDR3 protein. A D gene is named only where the DNA matches it firmly. Some rows have no size entry. The others give once, few or many, or a class for an expanded clone.

few,.,TRBV2,TRBJ1-2,TGTGCCAGCAGTGGCCGACAGGACTATGGCTACACCTTC,CASSGRQDYGYTF
.,.,TRBV7-9,TRBJ1-2,TGTGCCAGCAGCGCCATATTCGGGGGTTTATATTATGGCTACACCTTC,CASSAIFGGLYYGYTF
.,TRBD1,TRBV6-5,TRBJ2-7,TGTGCCAGCAGGGAAACCGGGACAGACTCCTACGAGCAGTACTTC,CASRETGTDSYEQYF
few,.,TRBV6-4,TRBJ2-3,TGTGCCAGCAGTCCCATGGCGGGGCCCTCAGATACGCAGTATTTT,CASSPMAGPSDTQYF
.,TRBD1,TRBV4-3,TRBJ1-2,TGCGCCAGCAGCCCCAACCATTCAGGACAGGGGGTTTATGGCTACACCTTC,CASSPNHSGQGVYGYTF
many,TRBD2,TRBV18,TRBJ2-1,TGTGCCAGCTCACCCCCGACTAGCGGGGGCGGAAATGAGCAGTTCTTC,CASSPPTSGGGNEQFF
.,.,TRBV4-1,TRBJ1-5,TGCGCCAGCAGCCAACATGGGGCCGATCAGCCCCAGCATTTT,CASSQHGADQPQHF
few,.,TRBV20-1,TRBJ2-5,TGCAGTGCTAGAAGGGTGGGCTTGGGGGTGTACTTC,CSARRVGLGVYF
.,.,TRBV6-2/TRBV6-3,TRBJ2-7,TGTACCAGCAGTTGGATTAACTACGAGCAGTACTTC,CTSSWINYEQYF
.,.,TRBV27,TRBJ2-1,TGTGCCAGCAGTTTGCTCGTGCGAGTTCGGAATGAGCAGTTCTTC,CASSLLVRVRNEQFF
.,.,TRBV20-1,TRBJ2-3,TGCAGTGCTAGAGATGGGAATACGCAGTATTTT,CSARDGNTQYF
once,.,TRBV5-6,TRBJ1-2,TGTGCCAGCAGCTTGGGGCAGGGCACAGCTAACTATGGCTACACCTTC,CASSLGQGTANYGYTF
few,TRBD1,TRBV7-2,TRBJ2-1,TGTGCCAGCAGCCGAAACCCAGGGGGCCAGTTCTTC,CASSRNPGGQFF
.,.,TRBV7-9,TRBJ1-4,TGTGCCAGCAGCCGATGGGACGGTCATAATGAAAAACTGTTTTTT,CASSRWDGHNEKLFF
once,.,TRBV20-1,TRBJ2-3,TGCAGTGCTAGAGATCTTCTCACAGATACGCAGTATTTT,CSARDLLTDTQYF
once,TRBD2,TRBV10-3,TRBJ2-6,TGTGCCACCCAAATGCTCCGGGACTACGGCTCTGGGGCCAACGTCCTGACTTTC,CATQMLRDYGSGANVLTF
few,.,TRBV28,TRBJ2-4,TGTGCCACCGTCACGCGGGGACTAGCCAAAAACATTCAGTACTTC,CATVTRGLAKNIQYF
.,.,TRBV12-3/TRBV12-4,TRBJ2-1,TGTGCCAGCGGGCGGCAGAGGTTCTACAATGAGCAGTTCTTC,CASGRQRFYNEQFF
many,TRBD2,TRBV11-2,TRBJ2-3,TGTGCCAGCAGCTCGGGACTAGCGGGGAAGGATACGCAGTATTTT,CASSSGLAGKDTQYF
.,TRBD2,TRBV4-1,TRBJ2-7,TGCGCCAGCAGCCAAGATCCGAGCGGGAGGGCCTACGAGCAGTACTTC,CASSQDPSGRAYEQYF
.,.,TRBV29-1,TRBJ2-1,TGCAGCGTGGAGTTGGGGGAGTATTTTCTCTACGATGAGCAGTTCTTC,CSVELGEYFLYDEQFF
.,.,TRBV4-1,TRBJ2-2,TGCGCCAGCAGCTGGGACTCGACGAACACCGGGGAGCTGTTTTTT,CASSWDSTNTGELFF
few,TRBD1,TRBV10-3,TRBJ2-7,TGTGCCACCGATGCAGGGGGCCCCAACGAGCAGTACTTC,CATDAGGPNEQYF
few,.,TRBV7-2,TRBJ2-7,TGTGCCAGCAGCTTAGGGGCGGGCGCGGGCGAGAACGAGCAGTACTTC,CASSLGAGAGENEQYF
few,.,TRBV15,TRBJ2-1,TGTGCCACCAGCAGAGTGCGTAATGAGCGGTACAATGAGCAGTTCTTC,CATSRVRNERYNEQFF
.,TRBD1,TRBV7-8,TRBJ2-3,TGTGCCAGCAGCTCGACAGGGGTTGCGGTAACAGATACGCAGTATTTT,CASSSTGVAVTDTQYF
many,TRBD1,TRBV29-1,TRBJ2-7,TGCAGCGTTCGGGACAGTATCTACGAGCAGTACTTC,CSVRDSIYEQYF
.,TRBD1,TRBV28,TRBJ1-2,TGTGCCAGCAGTAGACAGGGGGTTGACTATGGCTACACCTTC,CASSRQGVDYGYTF
many,.,TRBV7-6,TRBJ2-3,TGTGCCAGCAGCTTATGGGCAGATACGCAGTATTTT,CASSLWADTQYF
many,.,TRBV24-1,TRBJ1-2,TGTGCCACCAGTGATTTATCACAGAACTATGGCTACACCTTC,CATSDLSQNYGYTF
.,.,TRBV7-9,TRBJ2-7,TGTGCCAGCAGTGGGACTTCCGAGGACGAGCAGTACTTC,CASSGTSEDEQYF
.,.,TRBV4-1,TRBJ1-1,TGCGCCAGCAGCCAAGAATCAACGGTCAACACTGAAGCTTTCTTT,CASSQESTVNTEAFF
few,.,TRBV7-2,TRBJ2-7,TGTGCCAGCAGCCAGCCCGACTACGAGCAGTACTTC,CASSQPDYEQYF
.,TRBD2,TRBV20-1,TRBJ2-3,TGCAGTCTACTAGCGGGAGATTTGGATACGCAGTATTTT,CSLLAGDLDTQYF
few,.,TRBV4-1,TRBJ2-7,TGCGCCAGCAGCCACAGGGCAGGGTCCTCCTACGAGCAGTACTTC,CASSHRAGSSYEQYF
.,TRBD1,TRBV6-6,TRBJ2-3,TGTGCCAGCAGTTACGGACAGGGGACCCCTAGCACAGATACGCAGTATTTT,CASSYGQGTPSTDTQYF
.,TRBD1,TRBV9,TRBJ2-1,TGTGCCAGCAGCGCGGATGGACAGGGTTTGGATGAGCAGTTCTTC,CASSADGQGLDEQFF
.,.,TRBV27,TRBJ1-2,TGTGCCAGCAGTGACGGACGGACCGCTTATGACTACACCTTC,CASSDGRTAYDYTF
.,TRBD2,TRBV11-2,TRBJ2-3,TGTGCCAGCACCGAAAGCGGGGGACGGGGGACAGATACGCAGTATTTT,CASTESGGRGTDTQYF
once,.,TRBV2,TRBJ1-1,TGTGCCAGCAGTCCCGGCCTGCTTGAAGCTTTCTTT,CASSPGLLEAFF
.,.,TRBV7-8,TRBJ1-2,TGTGCCAGCAGCTTGGTGTCTAACTATGGCTACACCTTC,CASSLVSNYGYTF
.,.,TRBV5-1,TRBJ1-1,TGCGCCAGCAGCTTGGGGCCAGGGTCAGGGAACACTGAAGCTTTCTTT,CASSLGPGSGNTEAFF
few,.,TRBV20-1,TRBJ2-3,TGCAGTGCTACGGACCAAGCAGATACGCAGTATTTT,CSATDQADTQYF
.,.,TRBV20-1,TRBJ2-3,TGCAGTGCTATGGGGGCAGTAACCTGGACAGATACGCAGTATTTT,CSAMGAVTWTDTQYF
.,.,TRBV6-2/TRBV6-3,TRBJ1-5,TGTGCCAGCAGTTACGTGTCCTCGACCCAGCCCCAGCATTTT,CASSYVSSTQPQHF
.,TRBD1,TRBV11-2,TRBJ2-6,TGTGCCAGCAGCACAGGGACAGGGGGCCTGTCTGGGGCCAACGTCCTGACTTTC,CASSTGTGGLSGANVLTF
few,TRBD2,TRBV6-5,TRBJ2-3,TGTGCCAGCAGTCCCTCTTCGGGGGGACGAACAGATACGCAGTATTTT,CASSPSSGGRTDTQYF
.,.,TRBV27,TRBJ1-5,TGTGCCAGCAGTTTAGGGGCAGGGAGTTTGCATTTT,CASSLGAGSLHF
.,TRBD1,TRBV25-1,TRBJ1-4,TGTGCCAGCAGTGAATGGACAGGGTCGAATGAAAAACTGTTTTTT,CASSEWTGSNEKLFF
.,TRBD2,TRBV6-6,TRBJ2-5,TGTGCCAGCACCCTAGCGGGAGGGGGAAATGAGCAGTACTTC,CASTLAGGGNEQYF
.,TRBD1,TRBV10-3,TRBJ1-2,TGTGCCATCAACCCCTACAGGGGGACCAACTATGGCTACACCTTT,CAINPYRGTNYGYTF
.,.,TRBV12-3/TRBV12-4,TRBJ2-4,TGTGCCAGCAGTTTTGCATGGGGCAAAAACATTCAGTACTTC,CASSFAWGKNIQYF
few,TRBD1,TRBV29-1,TRBJ2-7,TGCAGCGTTGAAGACTGGGACAGCCAGCAGTACTTC,CSVEDWDSQQYF
.,.,TRBV5-6,TRBJ1-2,TGTGCCAGCAGCTTGAAGAGTGGTCGGTCTCCTGCCTATGGCTACACCTTC,CASSLKSGRSPAYGYTF
.,TRBD2,TRBV5-1,TRBJ2-5,TGCGCCAGCAGCTTGGGACCGGGAGGGGAGACCCAGTACTTC,CASSLGPGGETQYF
.,.,TRBV9,TRBJ1-2,TGTGCCAGCAGCTCCAAGGATGGGGGCCGCTATGGCTACACCTTC,CASSSKDGGRYGYTF